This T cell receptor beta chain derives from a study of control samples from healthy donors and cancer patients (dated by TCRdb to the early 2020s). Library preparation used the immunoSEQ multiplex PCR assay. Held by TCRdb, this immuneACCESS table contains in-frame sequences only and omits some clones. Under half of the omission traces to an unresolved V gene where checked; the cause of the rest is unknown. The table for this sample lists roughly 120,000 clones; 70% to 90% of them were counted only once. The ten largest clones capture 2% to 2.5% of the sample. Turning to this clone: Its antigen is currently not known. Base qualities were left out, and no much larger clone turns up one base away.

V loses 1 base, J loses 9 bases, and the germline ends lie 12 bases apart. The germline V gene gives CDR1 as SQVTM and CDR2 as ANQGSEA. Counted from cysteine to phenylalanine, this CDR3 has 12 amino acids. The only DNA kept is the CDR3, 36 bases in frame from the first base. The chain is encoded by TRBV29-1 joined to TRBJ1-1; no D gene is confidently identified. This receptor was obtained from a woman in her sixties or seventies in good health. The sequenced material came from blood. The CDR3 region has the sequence CSVEVTTAKAFF. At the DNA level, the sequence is TGCAGCGTTGAAGTCACCACAGCTAAAGCTTTCTTT.